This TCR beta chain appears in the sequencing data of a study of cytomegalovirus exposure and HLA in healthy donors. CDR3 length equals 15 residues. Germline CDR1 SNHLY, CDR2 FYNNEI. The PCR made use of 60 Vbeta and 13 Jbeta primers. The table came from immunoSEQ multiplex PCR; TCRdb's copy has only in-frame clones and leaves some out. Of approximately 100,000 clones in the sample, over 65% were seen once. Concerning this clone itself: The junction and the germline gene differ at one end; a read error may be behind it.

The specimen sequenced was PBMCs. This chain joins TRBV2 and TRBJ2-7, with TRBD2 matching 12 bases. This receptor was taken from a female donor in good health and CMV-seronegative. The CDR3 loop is CASRTLGLAGLEQHF. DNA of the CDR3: TGTGCCAGCAGAACCTTGGGACTAGCGGGCCTCGAGCAGCACTTC.